This T cell receptor beta chain was observed in a study of neurological immune-mediated disorders. With 10-nucleotide random UMIs included, cDNA was synthesized by 5'RACE. A single record per CDR3 protein comes from TCRdb applying MiXCR to the 5' RACE reads. Found here are about 66,000 distinct CDR3 sequences, less than 5.5% of them singletons; the top ten hold around 7%. This clonotype appeared many times. Its target is not known. Regarding the study as a whole: Levels of TCR clonal expansion peaked in HTLV-1-associated myelopathy and reached their lowest in multiple sclerosis, under those of healthy controls. The phylogenetic placement of 18 of 34 multiple sclerosis patients' repertoires in one related-CDR3 cluster constitutes a possible signature. The multiple sclerosis repertoire cluster was not associated with any clinical or MRI feature.

This CDR3 contains 15 residues. The V gene's germline CDR1 is MGHRA and CDR2 YSYEKL. V was pared by 4 bases and J by 0 bases, with 12 bases between. The source material was PBMCs. The receptor was isolated from a man aged 25-40 years with multiple sclerosis. The chain is built from TRBV4-1 and TRBJ1-2; TRBD1 might be the D (5 bases). In DNA, the CDR3 is TGCGCCAGCAGCCGAGGGACCGAATCTAACTATGGCTACACCTTC. This gives the protein CASSRGTESNYGYTF.